This T cell receptor (beta chain) was sequenced for a study of blood T cell repertoires in COVID-19. Across the study: Specimens from acute and convalescent COVID-19 originated in the United States, Italy and Spain. T cells, B-cell-depleted T cells, or PBMCs provided the cDNA or gDNA that served as material.

The authors' processing: Estimation of nucleated cell counts was performed using reference gene primer amplification. Assay: immunoSEQ multiplex PCR; the TCRdb copy retains only in-frame clones and omits some. V and J calls and clone size are given by that table; D and trimming were obtained from the DNA. The sample lists about 42,000 clones, 88% occurring once. Trimming pared 5 bases from V and 6 bases from J, leaving 10 bases between. The CDR3 runs to 12 residues. Looked up from germline, CDR1 is SNHLY and CDR2 is FYNNEI. The rearrangement uses TRBV2 and TRBJ1-2; no reliable D call. The sequence derives from a human donor in a cohort sampled during active COVID-19. Material: peripheral blood. The CDR3 coding sequence is TGTGCCAGCAGTTTACGTCTAGATGGCTACACCTTC. This codes for CASSLRLDGYTF.